This TCR beta chain was retrieved from a study of CD8 T cells in Susac syndrome. Germline CDR1 DFQATT, CDR2 SNEGSKA (reference sequence). The CDR3 spans 15 residues. The junction had 11 bases not matched to a gene; V was cut back by 3 bases and J by 8 bases. High-throughput TCR beta sequencing covered peripheral CD8+ and CD4+ T cells. Matching for age and sex applied to the controls, who were healthy donors. Random hexamers were used to reverse transcribe an amount of about 0.45 to 1 ug RNA. TCRdb re-derived calls from the immunoSEQ multiplex PCR reads in MiXCR, one entry per CDR3 protein. The sample yields 150,000 to 200,000 distinct CDR3 sequences, approximately 92% seen once.

The sample comprised CD4+ T cells from PBMCs. The chain links TRBV20-1 to TRBJ1-5; 9 nucleotides align to TRBD1. This TCR came from a human donor in good health. CDR3 amino acids: CSASPGQGYVKPQHF. DNA of the CDR3: TGCAGTGCTAGCCCCGGACAGGGGTACGTGAAGCCCCAGCATTTT.